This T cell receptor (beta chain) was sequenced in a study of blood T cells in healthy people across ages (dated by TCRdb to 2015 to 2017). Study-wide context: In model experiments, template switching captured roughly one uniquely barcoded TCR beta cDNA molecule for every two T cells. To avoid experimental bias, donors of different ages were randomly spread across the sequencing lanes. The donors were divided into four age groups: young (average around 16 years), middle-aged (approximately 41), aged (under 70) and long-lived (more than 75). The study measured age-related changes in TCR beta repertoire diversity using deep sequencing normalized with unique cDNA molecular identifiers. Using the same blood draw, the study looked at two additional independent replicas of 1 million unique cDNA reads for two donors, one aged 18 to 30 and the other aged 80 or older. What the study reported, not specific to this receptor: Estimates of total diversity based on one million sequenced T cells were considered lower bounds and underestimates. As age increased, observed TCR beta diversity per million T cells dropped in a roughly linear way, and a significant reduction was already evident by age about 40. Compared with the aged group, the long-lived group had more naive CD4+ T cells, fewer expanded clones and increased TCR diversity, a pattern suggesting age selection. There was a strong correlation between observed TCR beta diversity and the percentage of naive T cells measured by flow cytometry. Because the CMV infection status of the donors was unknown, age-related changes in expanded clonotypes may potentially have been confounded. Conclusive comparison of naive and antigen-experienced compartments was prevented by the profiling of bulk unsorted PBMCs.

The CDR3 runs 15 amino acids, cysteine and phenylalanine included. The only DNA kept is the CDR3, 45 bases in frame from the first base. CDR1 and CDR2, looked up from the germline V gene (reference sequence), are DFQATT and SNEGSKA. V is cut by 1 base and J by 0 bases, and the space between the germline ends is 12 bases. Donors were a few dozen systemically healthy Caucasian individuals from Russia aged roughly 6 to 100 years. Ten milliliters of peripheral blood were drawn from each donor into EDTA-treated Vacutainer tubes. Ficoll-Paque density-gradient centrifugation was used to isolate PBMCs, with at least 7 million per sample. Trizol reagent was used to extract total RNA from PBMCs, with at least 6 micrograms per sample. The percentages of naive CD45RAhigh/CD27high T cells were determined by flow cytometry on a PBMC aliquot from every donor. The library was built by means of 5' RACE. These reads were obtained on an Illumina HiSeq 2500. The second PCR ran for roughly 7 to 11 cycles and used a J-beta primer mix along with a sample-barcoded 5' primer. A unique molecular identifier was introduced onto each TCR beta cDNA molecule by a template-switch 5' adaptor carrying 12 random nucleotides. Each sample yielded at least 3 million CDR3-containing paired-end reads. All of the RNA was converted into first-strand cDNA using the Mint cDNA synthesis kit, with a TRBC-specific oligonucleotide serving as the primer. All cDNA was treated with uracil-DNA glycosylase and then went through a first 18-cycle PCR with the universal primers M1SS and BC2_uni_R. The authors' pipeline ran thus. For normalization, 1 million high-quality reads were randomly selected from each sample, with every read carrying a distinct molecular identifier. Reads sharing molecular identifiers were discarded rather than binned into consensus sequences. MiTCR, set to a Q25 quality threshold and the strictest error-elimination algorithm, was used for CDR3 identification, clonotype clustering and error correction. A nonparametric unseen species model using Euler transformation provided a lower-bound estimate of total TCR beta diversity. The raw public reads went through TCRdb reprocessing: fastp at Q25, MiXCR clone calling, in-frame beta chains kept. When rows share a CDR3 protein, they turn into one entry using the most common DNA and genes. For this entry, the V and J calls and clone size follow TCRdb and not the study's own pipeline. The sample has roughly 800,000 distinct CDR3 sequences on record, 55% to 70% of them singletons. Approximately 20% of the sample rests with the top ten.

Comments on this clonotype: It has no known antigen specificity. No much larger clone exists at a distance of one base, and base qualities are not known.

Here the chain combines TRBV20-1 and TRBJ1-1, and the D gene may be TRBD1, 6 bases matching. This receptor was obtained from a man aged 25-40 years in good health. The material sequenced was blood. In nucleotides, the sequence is TGCAGTGCTAGAGGAGACTCAGGGGTGAACACTGAAGCTTTCTTT. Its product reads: CSARGDSGVNTEAFF.